Following are 30 T cell receptor beta chains from one sample sequenced in a study of blood T cells in healthy people across ages. Together with a sample-barcoded 5' primer, a J-beta primer mix was included in a second PCR lasting roughly 6 to 12 cycles. TCRdb re-analysed the 5' RACE reads in MiXCR, keeping a single row per CDR3 protein. The sample shows 1,500,000 or so distinct CDR3 sequences, approximately 59% of them seen only once. Sequencing input: blood. The receptors shown here come from a man aged 18-30 years in good health.

This rearrangement joins TRBV5-5 to TRBJ2-5; 9 bases align to TRBD1. V lost 1 base, J lost 4 bases, and 5 bases stayed unmatched. Per the germline V gene, CDR1 is SGHKS and CDR2 is YYEKEE (reference sequence). CDR3 length equals 15 residues. CDR3 region: CASSLTGQGSETQYF. The CDR3 nucleotides read TGTGCCAGCAGCTTGACGGGACAGGGATCAGAGACCCAGTACTTC.

This chain uses TRBV7-6 with TRBJ1-4, with D uncertain. The V gene lost 5 bases and the J gene lost 6 bases, with 10 bases spanning the gap. This CDR3 has 13 residues. Germline V gene data show CDR1 as SGHVS and CDR2 as FNYEAQ. CDR3 residues: CASSVVGDEKLFF. CDR3 coding DNA: TGTGCCAGCAGCGTAGTCGGGGATGAAAAACTGTTTTTT.

This chain connects TRBV6-1 to TRBJ2-4, with 7 bases aligning to TRBD1. The CDR3 loop spans 14 amino acids. Germline CDR1 is MNHNS and CDR2 is SASEGT. Losses at the gene ends were 9 bases for V and 13 bases for J; bases not matched to a gene: 18. CDR3 sequence reads: CASGQDPGEIGQYF. DNA of the CDR3: TGTGCCAGTGGACAGGACCCCGGAGAGATCGGGCAGTACTTC.

The V and J genes are TRBV7-9 and TRBJ2-1; TRBD2 agrees at 8 bases. V lost 6 bases, J lost 2 bases, and 6 bases stayed unmatched. The CDR3 is made up of 15 amino acids. Germline values: CDR1 SEHNR, CDR2 FQNEAQ (reference sequence). CDR3 bases: TGTGCCAGCAGTCCAGAACTAGCGGCCTACAATGAGCAGTTCTTC. Translating gives CASSPELAAYNEQFF.

This chain links TRBV11-2 with TRBJ2-5, with D possibly TRBD1 on 5 matching bases. V was pared by 0 bases and J by 5 bases, with 13 bases between. Germline CDR1 and CDR2: SGHAT and FQNNGV. This CDR3 region has 15 residues. The CDR3 reads CASSLDQGAWETQYF. CDR3 nucleotides: TGTGCCAGCAGCTTAGATCAAGGGGCTTGGGAGACCCAGTACTTC. The full variable domain, its missing parts supplied by reference TRBV11-2 and TRBJ2-5, is EAGVAQSPRYKIIEKRQSVAFWCNPISGHATLYWYQQILGQGPKLLIQFQNNGVVDDSQLPKDRFSAERLKGVDSTLKIQPAKLEDSAVYLCASSLDQGAWETQYFGPGTRLLVL.

The chain employs TRBV11-2 and TRBJ2-5; D not resolved. Germline V gives CDR1 SGHAT, CDR2 FQNNGV. The CDR3 length is 15 residues. With 0 bases removed from V and 5 bases from J, the gap between germline ends came to 13 bases. CDR3 amino acids: CASSLELAGMETQYF. CDR3 DNA: TGTGCCAGCAGCTTAGAGCTCGCCGGTATGGAGACCCAGTACTTC.

This chain links TRBV10-3 with TRBJ2-1; TRBD2 matches at 11 bases. Germline assignment: CDR1 ENHRY and CDR2 SYGVKD. V shed 2 bases, J shed 1 base, and the junction held 1 base outside the gene matches. This CDR3 has 16 residues. The CDR3 region has the DNA TGTGCCATCAGTGAGACTAGCGGGGGTTCCTACAATGAGCAGTTCTTC. Translated, it gives CAISETSGGSYNEQFF.

The CDR3 loop reads CASSLGRQSSYEQYF. The CDR3 nucleotides read TGTGCCAGCAGCTTAGGCAGGCAGTCCTCCTACGAGCAGTACTTC. This rearrangement joins TRBV7-8 to TRBJ2-7; D unresolved. This CDR3 region has 15 residues. Trimming left V 1 base short and J 0 bases short, with 10 bases between. The germline CDR1 and CDR2 sequences are SGHVS and FQNEAQ.

This sequence joins TRBV20-1 and TRBJ2-7; D may be TRBD1 (6 bases). The J call is in doubt because the DNA end fits TRBJ2-5 better. Germline lookup yields CDR1 DFQATT and CDR2 SNEGSKA (reference sequence). CDR3 length: 13 amino acids. The CDR3 loop reads CSARQGEGGTQYF. In DNA, the CDR3 is TGCAGTGCTAGACAGGGAGAAGGGGGGACCCAGTACTTC.

CDR3 DNA sequence: TGTGCCAGCACCCAATCCGGGGGCACCTACGAGCAGTACTTC. Translation: CASTQSGGTYEQYF. The V gene is TRBV25-1, the J gene TRBJ2-7; D might be TRBD1 or TRBD2, each matching 6 bases. Trimming removed 7 bases at V and 2 bases at J, with 15 bases between. Germline V lookup: CDR1 MGHDK, CDR2 SYGVNS. The CDR3 contains 14 residues.

This clonotype was seen a few times. V is TRBV3-1 and J is TRBJ2-5; 9 bases are shared with TRBD2. The CDR3 is 13 amino acids. Germline V lookup: CDR1 LGHDT, CDR2 YNNKEL (reference sequence). V lost 5 bases to trimming and J lost 12 bases; unmatched junction nucleotides: 10. For the CDR3, the DNA is TGTGCCAGCAGCTCCAGGACTAGCGAGCCAGAGTACTTC. This codes for CASSSRTSEPEYF.

The rearrangement joins TRBV10-3 to TRBJ1-2; D is uncertain. The germline V gene has CDR1 ENHRY and CDR2 SYGVKD. The CDR3 loop spans 16 amino acids. The ends were cut back, 0 bases at V and 7 bases at J, with 18 bases in the middle. The CDR3 sequence is CAISESGSHRYGGYTF. The CDR3, as DNA: TGTGCCATCAGTGAGTCGGGGAGCCATCGGTATGGTGGCTACACCTTC.

The J gene is TRBJ1-4, the V gene TRBV5-5; maybe TRBD1 (5 bases). The CDR3 has 13 residues. The V end lost 3 bases, the J end lost 6 bases, and 9 bases lay between the germline ends. Germline lookup yields CDR1 SGHKS and CDR2 YYEKEE (reference sequence). The CDR3 nucleotides are TGTGCCAGCAGCTCAGGGCCTCATGAAAAACTGTTTTTT. Protein: CASSSGPHEKLFF.

The chain uses TRBV18 and TRBJ1-1; D call uncertain. V dropped 2 bases and J dropped 9 bases, with 13 bases sitting between them. Germline V gene data show CDR1 as KGHSH and CDR2 as LQKENI. This CDR3 has 13 residues. In DNA, the CDR3 is TGTGCCAGCTCACCAAACTTGCAGCCACAAGCTTTCTTT. The encoded protein is CASSPNLQPQAFF.

The chain couples TRBV2 to TRBJ1-6; no reliable D call. This CDR3 region has 16 residues. Deletions cut 9 bases from V and 0 bases from J, with 15 bases between. Germline V gene lookup returns CDR1 SNHLY and CDR2 FYNNEI. For the CDR3, the DNA is TGTGCCAGAAGTAATACCTTTAGCTCCTATAATTCACCCCTCCACTTT. Its translation: CARSNTFSSYNSPLHF.

The V call is TRBV7-8, the J call TRBJ1-2, with D perhaps matching TRBD1 (5 bases). CDR1 and CDR2 (germline): SGHVS, FQNEAQ. Trimming took off 5 bases at V and 8 bases at J, with 21 bases between the two ends. The CDR3 contains 15 residues. This chain's CDR3 is CASSPGAYPNGGYTF. CDR3 coding DNA: TGTGCCAGCAGCCCCGGGGCCTATCCTAATGGGGGCTACACCTTC.

This clonotype was counted between two and nine times. The chain joins TRBV10-1 to TRBJ2-1, with D possibly TRBD2 on 6 matching bases. CDR3 length: 14 amino acids. V lost 4 bases to trimming and J lost 6 bases, with 13 bases between them. Germline loops: CDR1 WNHNN, CDR2 SYGVQD (reference sequence). CDR3 sequence (DNA): TGCGCCAGCAGTGCTAGCGCGCGGGCCAATGAGCAGTTCTTC. It encodes CASSASARANEQFF.

The chain couples TRBV12-3 or TRBV12-4 to TRBJ2-1, with 9 bases identical to TRBD1. The J call may not be correct, given that the DNA end is closer to TRBJ2-7. The CDR3 sequence is 13 residues long. CDR3: CASLRQGDNEQYF. Here the CDR3 DNA reads TGTGCCAGCCTCCGACAGGGGGACAATGAGCAGTACTTC.

This clonotype has a handful of counts. The rearrangement joins TRBV6-2 or TRBV6-3 to TRBJ2-7; D gene ambiguous. The V end lost 2 bases, the J end lost 4 bases, and 9 bases lay between the germline ends. Germline lookup yields CDR1 MNHEY and CDR2 SVGEGT. The CDR3 extends over 13 amino acids. The CDR3 DNA follows: TGTGCCAGCAGTTACCCGAGACTTTACGAGCAGTACTTC. It codes for CASSYPRLYEQYF.

This clonotype was detected only a few times. The V and J genes are TRBV25-1 and TRBJ1-2, with D unclear. Trimming pared 3 bases from V and 3 bases from J, leaving 8 bases between. Germline CDR1 is MGHDK and CDR2 is SYGVNS. The CDR3 covers 13 residues. The CDR3 is CASSEIGHYGYTF. CDR3 DNA sequence: TGTGCCAGCAGTGAGATTGGGCACTATGGCTACACCTTC.

This clonotype was observed a few times. The V gene is TRBV12-3 or TRBV12-4, the J gene TRBJ2-5; possibly TRBD1 for D (7 bases). V dropped 2 bases and J dropped 2 bases, with 12 bases sitting between them. The CDR3 sequence is 15 residues long. CDR3 DNA: TGTGCCAGCAGTTTATGGGCAGGGGGGCAAGAGACCCAGTACTTC. It codes for CASSLWAGGQETQYF.

This clonotype has just one count. The chain uses TRBV5-5 and TRBJ1-2, with no clear D. The CDR3 sequence is 12 residues long. V gave up 0 bases and J gave up 8 bases, with 8 bases separating them. Germline V CDR1 and CDR2: SGHKS, YYEKEE (reference sequence). The CDR3, as DNA: TGTGCCAGCAGCTTGGACATCGGGGGCTACACCTTC. It translates to CASSLDIGGYTF.

This clonotype has only a few counts. V is TRBV29-1 and J is TRBJ1-2; no clear D. The V end was cut by 7 bases, the J end by 4 bases, with 13 bases between. The CDR3 loop spans 12 amino acids. The germline V gene encodes CDR1 SQVTM and CDR2 ANQGSEA. This CDR3 is CSATRVGYGYTF. For the CDR3, the DNA is TGCAGCGCCACGAGGGTTGGCTATGGCTACACCTTC.

This clonotype has just a few counts. This chain joins TRBV6-2 or TRBV6-3 and TRBJ2-5; 9 bases are a match to TRBD1. The CDR3 consists of 15 residues. The junction had 9 bases not matched to a gene; V was cut back by 6 bases and J by 4 bases. Germline V gene lookup returns CDR1 MNHEY and CDR2 SVGEGT. The CDR3 bases are TGTGCCAGCAGACCCAGGGGACAGGGTGGAGAGACCCAGTACTTC. As protein: CASRPRGQGGETQYF.

This sequence joins TRBV4-1 and TRBJ1-1, with D unresolved. Germline CDR1 and CDR2: MGHRA and YSYEKL. The V end lost 1 base, the J end lost 7 bases, and 7 bases lay between the germline ends. This CDR3 region has 12 residues. The CDR3: CASSQAGNEAFF. The CDR3 nucleotides are TGCGCCAGCAGCCAAGCGGGGAATGAAGCTTTCTTT.

The chain employs TRBV29-1 and TRBJ1-1, with D perhaps TRBD1 (6 bases). CDR1 and CDR2 from the germline V gene are SQVTM and ANQGSEA. Deletions cut 7 bases from V and 0 bases from J, with 15 bases between. The CDR3 is 14 residues long. The CDR3 sequence: CSARGGALNTEAFF. The CDR3, as DNA: TGCAGCGCCCGCGGGGGGGCCCTGAACACTGAAGCTTTCTTT.

In its sample, this clonotype was seen a few times. CDR3 sequence (DNA): TGCGCCAGCAGCCAAGTGCTGGCGTCAAGGCAGGGGGTGAATTACGAGCAGTACTTC. Translated, it gives CASSQVLASRQGVNYEQYF. The J gene is TRBJ2-7, the V gene TRBV4-1, with TRBD1 matching over 7 bases. The germline V gene has CDR1 MGHRA and CDR2 YSYEKL. Trimming at V came to 1 base and at J to 4 bases, leaving 19 bases not matched to a gene. The CDR3 runs to 19 residues.

This sequence joins TRBV6-1 and TRBJ2-7; 9 bases map to TRBD2. Germline V gene sequence: CDR1 MNHNS, CDR2 SASEGT. The CDR3 is made up of 15 amino acids. V shed 3 bases, J shed 3 bases, and the junction held 6 bases outside the gene matches. The CDR3 DNA reads TGTGCCAGCAGTGAGGGACTAGCTACGGTCTACGAGCAGTACTTC. Its translation: CASSEGLATVYEQYF.

This clonotype has a single count. This chain connects TRBV27 to TRBJ1-5; D gene uncertain. The germline V gene has CDR1 MNHEY and CDR2 SMNVEV (reference sequence). This CDR3 contains 18 residues. Trimming pared 5 bases from V and 0 bases from J, leaving 20 bases between. CDR3 coding DNA: TGTGCCAGCAGTCCTACGATAATGGGCAGCTATAGCAATCAGCCCCAGCATTTT. Its protein product is CASSPTIMGSYSNQPQHF.

V usage is TRBV4-1 and J usage is TRBJ2-7; possibly TRBD1 for D (5 bases). CDR1 MGHRA and CDR2 YSYEKL come from the germline V gene. The CDR3 sequence is 13 residues long. Trimming shortened V by 2 bases and J by 5 bases, and 10 bases separated the two germline ends. The CDR3 spells CASSQPPGNEQYF. CDR3 sequence (DNA): TGCGCCAGCAGCCAACCTCCAGGGAACGAGCAGTACTTC.